Detailed here is one T cell receptor (beta chain). The length of the CDR3 is 14 residues. Per the germline V gene, CDR1 is LNHDA and CDR2 is SQIVND (reference sequence). V shed 3 bases and J shed 5 bases, with 11 bases lying between them. This record comes from a study of somatic mutations in cytotoxic T cells in rheumatoid arthritis. The wider study: Patient blood was drawn as 30 ml EDTA; the draw came right after diagnosis and before any treatment.

Clones were sequenced by immunoSEQ multiplex PCR, and TCRdb holds only the in-frame ones, with some missing. The sample carries just under 6,500 clones, approximately 80% recorded once. The input for sequencing was CD8+ T cells sorted from blood, taken at a follow-up visit. The origin of this receptor is a woman in her seventies with rheumatoid arthritis. This chain connects TRBV19 to TRBJ1-5, with D unclear. In nucleotides, the CDR3 is TGTGCCAGTAGTATTTTGGACGGTCATCAGCCCCAGCATTTT. This sequence encodes CASSILDGHQPQHF.